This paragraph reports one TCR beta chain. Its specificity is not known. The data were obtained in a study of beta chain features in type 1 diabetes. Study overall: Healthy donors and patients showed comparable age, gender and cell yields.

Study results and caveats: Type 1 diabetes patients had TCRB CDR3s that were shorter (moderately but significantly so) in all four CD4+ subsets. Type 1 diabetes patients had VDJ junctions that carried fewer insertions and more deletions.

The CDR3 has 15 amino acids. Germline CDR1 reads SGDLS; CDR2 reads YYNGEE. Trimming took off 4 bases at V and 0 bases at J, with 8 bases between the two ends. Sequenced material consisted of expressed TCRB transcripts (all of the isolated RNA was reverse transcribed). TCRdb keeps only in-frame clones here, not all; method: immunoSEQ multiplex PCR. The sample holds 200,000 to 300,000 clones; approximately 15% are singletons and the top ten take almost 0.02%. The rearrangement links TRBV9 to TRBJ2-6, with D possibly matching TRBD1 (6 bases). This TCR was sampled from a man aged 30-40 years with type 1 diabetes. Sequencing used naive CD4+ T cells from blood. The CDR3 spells CASSRGGSGANVLTF. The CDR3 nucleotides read TGTGCCAGCAGCAGAGGGGGCTCTGGGGCCAACGTCCTGACTTTC.